These T cell receptor beta chains were read from a single sample in a study of regulatory T cells in long-lasting Graves disease. TCRdb passed the multiplex PCR reads through MiXCR, listing each CDR3 protein once. The table shows hundreds of thousands of distinct CDR3 sequences, with approximately 29% occurring only once. The sample in question was peripheral blood mononuclear cells (PBMCs), obtained when the disease was refractory, from a patient treated with antithyroid drugs. Receptors were obtained from a female donor with Graves disease. CDR3s include the opening cysteine and the closing phenylalanine or tryptophan. Fields, in order: V gene, J gene, CDR3 protein.

TRBV2,TRBJ2-3,CASGSSSGRDTQYF
TRBV5-1,TRBJ1-5,CASSPTGAFSNQPQHF
TRBV12-3/TRBV12-4,TRBJ2-7,CASSPLAGASYEQYF
TRBV2,TRBJ2-4,CASSDAGTSGNIQYF
TRBV2,TRBJ1-4,CASIHGKLFF
TRBV3-1,TRBJ2-2,CASSQETSNSPPAELFF
TRBV11-2,TRBJ2-2,CASSPPPGGASTGELFF
TRBV7-2,TRBJ2-3,CASSLAASRTGTDTQYF
TRBV13,TRBJ2-7,CASSSLGSGRVEQYF
TRBV12-3/TRBV12-4,TRBJ1-3,CASSFVPGISGNTIYF
TRBV27,TRBJ1-1,CASSQIGGGLNTEAFF